A single sample is the source of the 2 T cell receptor beta chains below, sequenced in a study of T cell repertoires in cytomegalovirus infection. These receptors have no known antigen. TCRdb recomputed calls from the reads with MiXCR, one row per CDR3 protein. Seen here are 100,000 or so distinct CDR3 sequences, about 40% observed once, and the top ten hold about 76%. The starting material was CD8+ T cells from cultured PBMCs, obtained from culture after CMV antigen stimulation. These receptors were obtained from a human donor in good health (CMV status not recorded). Some clones in this sample may be carry-over from other donors' samples.

This clonotype was detected once. A read error is possible here, since a much larger clone lies one base away. The chain recombines TRBV2 with TRBJ2-2; D is possibly TRBD1 (6 bases). CDR1 is SNHLY, CDR2 FYNNEI, per germline. V lost 3 bases and J lost 9, with 17 bases in between. The CDR3 has 15 residues. CDR3 loop: CASSDYRERARELFF. As DNA, the CDR3 is TGTGCCAGCAGTGATTACAGGGAGAGGGCCAGGGAGCTGTTTTTT.

This clonotype was observed a handful of times. The rearrangement joins TRBV28 to TRBJ2-3; 8 nucleotides line up with TRBD2. Germline V gene sequence: CDR1 MDHEN, CDR2 SYDVKM. The CDR3 is 15 amino acids. The J segment lost 5 bases and the V segment lost 6 bases, leaving 10 bases of the junction unmatched. The CDR3 sequence is CASRASGGYGDTQYF. Written as DNA, the CDR3 is TGTGCCAGCAGGGCCAGCGGGGGATACGGAGATACGCAGTATTTT.